Below are 16 T cell receptor beta chains sequenced from a single sample in a study of cytomegalovirus exposure and HLA in healthy donors. PCR used 60 Vbeta primers and 13 Jbeta primers. TCRdb keeps only in-frame clones here, not all; method: immunoSEQ multiplex PCR. The data show about 160,000 clones, over 70% seen once. Sequencing used PBMCs. The receptor set was obtained from a man over 45 in good health and CMV-seropositive.

This chain links TRBV5-4 with TRBJ2-3; TRBD2 aligns across 10 bases. V was pared by 0 bases and J by 5 bases, with 3 bases of the junction left unmatched. CDR1 and CDR2 (germline): SGHNT, YYREEE (reference sequence). The length of the CDR3 is 15 residues. The CDR3 protein is CASSLGLAGEDTQYF. The CDR3 DNA sequence: TGTGCCAGCAGCTTGGGGCTAGCGGGAGAAGATACGCAGTATTTT. Based on the CDR3 plus reference TRBV5-4 and TRBJ2-3, the full variable domain is ETGVTQSPTHLIKTRGQQVTLRCSSQSGHNTVSWYQQALGQGPQFIFQYYREEENGRGNFPPRFSGLQFPNYSSELNVNALELDDSALYLCASSLGLAGEDTQYFGPGTRLTVL.

This chain links TRBV5-4 with TRBJ2-5; 10 bases align to TRBD1. The germline V gene encodes CDR1 SGHNT and CDR2 YYREEE (reference sequence). V lost 4 bases, J lost 4 bases, and 4 bases stayed unmatched. This CDR3 is built from 14 residues. The CDR3 reads CASSQDRGRETQYF. CDR3 nucleotide sequence: TGTGCCAGCAGCCAAGACAGGGGGCGAGAGACCCAGTACTTC.

This chain links TRBV5-4 with TRBJ2-3; tentatively, D is TRBD1 (6 bases). There are 14 residues in the CDR3. V was cut by 0 bases and J by 5 bases, with 10 bases left in between. From germline, CDR1 is SGHNT and CDR2 YYREEE (reference sequence). The CDR3 DNA reads as TGTGCCAGCAGCTTGGACAGGGAAAGAGATACGCAGTATTTT. It codes for CASSLDRERDTQYF. The complete variable domain, with remaining parts taken from reference TRBV5-4 and TRBJ2-3, reads ETGVTQSPTHLIKTRGQQVTLRCSSQSGHNTVSWYQQALGQGPQFIFQYYREEENGRGNFPPRFSGLQFPNYSSELNVNALELDDSALYLCASSLDRERDTQYFGPGTRLTVL.

This clone was counted only a few times. The V gene is TRBV5-8, the J gene TRBJ2-1, with D possibly TRBD2 on 6 matching bases. The length of the CDR3 is 14 residues. Germline-derived CDR1 and CDR2 are SGHTS and YDEGEE. V lost 1 base and J lost 2, with 7 bases in between. The CDR3 is CASSLTSTYNEQFF. The CDR3 nucleotides read TGTGCCAGCAGCTTGACTAGCACCTACAATGAGCAGTTCTTC.

J is TRBJ2-6 and V is TRBV11-2; TRBD1 agrees at 8 bases. With V trimmed by 5 bases and J by 3 bases, 9 bases remained unmatched. The CDR3 consists of 17 residues. From germline, CDR1 is SGHAT and CDR2 FQNNGV. This chain's CDR3 is CASSRPGGVGGANVLTF. For the CDR3, the DNA is TGTGCCAGCAGCCGCCCAGGGGGCGTCGGTGGGGCCAACGTCCTGACTTTC.

V gene TRBV15 combines with J gene TRBJ2-7, with 7 bases matching TRBD2. The CDR3 is made up of 15 amino acids. J lost 1 base, V lost 1 base, and 4 bases had no gene match. Germline lookup yields CDR1 LNHNV and CDR2 YYDKDF (reference sequence). The CDR3 nucleotides read TGTGCCACCAGCAGAGCCTGGGGGGGATCCTACGAGCAGTACTTC. Its translation: CATSRAWGGSYEQYF.

The chain joins TRBV30 to TRBJ2-3; tentative D call: TRBD1 (8 bases). The CDR3 runs 15 residues. Per germline, CDR1 GTSNPN and CDR2 SVGIG (reference sequence). With 0 bases removed from V and 2 bases from J, the gap between germline ends came to 12 bases. CDR3: CAWSVQGGSTDTQYF. CDR3 sequence (DNA): TGTGCCTGGAGTGTACAGGGGGGGTCCACAGATACGCAGTATTTT.

In this sample, this clone turned up once. This chain uses TRBV13 with TRBJ2-7; TRBD2 matches 10 bases. Germline lookup yields CDR1 PRHDT and CDR2 FYEKMQ (reference sequence). The CDR3 loop spans 14 amino acids. V lost 5 bases, J lost 6 bases, and 7 bases stayed unmatched. CDR3 DNA sequence: TGTGCCAGCAGCCTAAGCGGGAGGGTTGGCGAGCAGTACTTC. Encoded protein: CASSLSGRVGEQYF. The variable domain in full, completed from reference TRBV13 and TRBJ2-7, reads AAGVIQSPRHLIKEKRETATLKCYPIPRHDTVYWYQQGPGQDPQFLISFYEKMQSDKGSIPDRFSAQQFSDYHSELNMSSLELGDSALYFCASSLSGRVGEQYFGPGTRLTVT.

The J gene is TRBJ1-5, the V gene TRBV7-2; unclear D gene. Trimming removed 7 bases at V and 5 bases at J, with 9 bases between. There are 12 residues in the CDR3. CDR1 and CDR2 from the germline V gene are SGHTA and FQGNSA. The CDR3 nucleotides are TGTGCCAGCACCTATGGGCATCAGCCCCAGCATTTT. Translated: CASTYGHQPQHF.

CDR3 sequence: CASSLAPGRLDPYEQYF. The DNA of the CDR3 is TGCGCCAGCAGCTTGGCCCCGGGCCGACTAGACCCCTACGAGCAGTACTTC. The chain couples TRBV5-1 to TRBJ2-7, with D possibly TRBD2 on 6 matching bases. Germline V gives CDR1 SGHRS, CDR2 YFSETQ. This CDR3 has 17 residues. V lost 0 bases, J lost 2 bases, and 18 bases lay in between.

As for this clone: Other DNA sequences in the same sample also yield this CDR3. The chain employs TRBV11-2 and TRBJ2-1; 8 bases are shared with TRBD2. Germline V gene lookup returns CDR1 SGHAT and CDR2 FQNNGV. V shed 5 bases, J shed 9 bases, and the junction held 15 bases outside the gene matches. CDR3 length: 16 amino acids. The CDR3 nucleotides are TGTGCCAGCAGCCAAACAAGCGGGGGCCCTCAGGGTGAGCAGTTCTTC. It specifies CASSQTSGGPQGEQFF.

The chain has TRBV14 and TRBJ2-7; the match to TRBD2 covers 12 bases. This CDR3 is built from 15 residues. CDR1 SGHDN and CDR2 FVKESK come from the germline V gene. J gave up 2 bases and V 3 bases, and 2 bases lay outside the gene matches. The DNA for the CDR3 is TGTGCCAGCAGCCAGGGACTAGCGGGCCCCTACGAGCAGTACTTC. It encodes CASSQGLAGPYEQYF.

The rearrangement joins TRBV5-1 to TRBJ2-3; 8 bases match TRBD2. The V gene end was trimmed by 0 bases and the J gene end by 1 base; junction bases not matched to a gene: 1. CDR3 length: 15 residues. Germline V CDR1 and CDR2: SGHRS, YFSETQ. The CDR3 spells CASSLDSGGTDTQYF. For the CDR3, the DNA is TGCGCCAGCAGCTTGGATAGCGGGGGCACAGATACGCAGTATTTT.

This chain uses TRBV6-6 with TRBJ1-4; the D gene is possibly TRBD1 (5 bases). Germline loops: CDR1 MNHNY, CDR2 SVGAGI (reference sequence). Trimming took off 5 bases at V and 0 bases at J, with 13 bases between the two ends. This CDR3 has 16 amino acids. The CDR3 DNA reads TGTGCCAGCAGTCCTTACCGACAGACAACTAATGAAAAACTGTTTTTT. As protein: CASSPYRQTTNEKLFF.

This clone is a singleton in its sample. The rearrangement links TRBV5-5 to TRBJ1-2; 7 bases align to TRBD1. V shed 0 bases and J 11 bases; nucleotides not matched to a gene: 10. Per the germline V gene, CDR1 is SGHKS and CDR2 is YYEKEE (reference sequence). This CDR3 has 14 amino acids. The CDR3 loop reads CASSLAYGTALYTF. The CDR3 region has the DNA TGTGCCAGCAGCTTGGCCTACGGGACAGCTCTATACACCTTC.

The table lists this clone with a few counts. The gene calls are TRBV1 and TRBJ1-1; the table gives TRBD1 as D, unverified against the DNA. TRBV1 is given as a pseudogene. This CDR3 is built from 16 residues. This CDR3 reads CTSSQETTGLKSEAFF. CDR3 nucleotides: TGCACCAGCAGCCAAGAAACGACAGGGTTGAAAAGTGAAGCTTTCTTT.